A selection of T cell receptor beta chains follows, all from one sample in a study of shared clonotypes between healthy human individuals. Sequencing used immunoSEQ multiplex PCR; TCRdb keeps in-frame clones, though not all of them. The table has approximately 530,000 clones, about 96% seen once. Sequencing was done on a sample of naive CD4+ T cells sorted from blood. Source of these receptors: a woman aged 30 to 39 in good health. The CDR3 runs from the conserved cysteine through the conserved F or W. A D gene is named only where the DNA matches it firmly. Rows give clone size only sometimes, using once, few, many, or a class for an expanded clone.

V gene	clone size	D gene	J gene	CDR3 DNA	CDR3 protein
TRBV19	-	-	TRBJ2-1	TGTGCCAGTAGCAACAGGGAAAATGAGCAGTTCTTC	CASSNRENEQFF
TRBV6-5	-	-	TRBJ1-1	TGTGCCAGCAGTTACTCGATTGGGGCAATGAGGACTGAAGCTTTCTTT	CASSYSIGAMRTEAFF
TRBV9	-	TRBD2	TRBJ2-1	TGTGCCAGCAGCGGGACTAGCGGCAATGAGCAGTTCTTC	CASSGTSGNEQFF
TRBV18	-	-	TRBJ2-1	TGTGCCAGCTCACCACGAGCTAGGTCTGAGCAGTTCTTC	CASSPRARSEQFF
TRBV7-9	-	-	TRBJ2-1	TGTGCCAGCAGCTTAACTCGAGTGCAGTTCTTC	CASSLTRVQFF
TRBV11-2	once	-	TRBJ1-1	TGTGCCAGCAGTATATTCTCCCCACGGAGATCCATGAACACTGAAGCTTTCTTT	CASSIFSPRRSMNTEAFF
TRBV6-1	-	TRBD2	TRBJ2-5	TGTGCCAGCAGTGCGGGAGCGGGAGGGCGAGAGACCCAGTACTTC	CASSAGAGGRETQYF
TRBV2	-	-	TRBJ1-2	TGTGCCAGCAGTGCAACCTCCGTGGATAACTCTTATGGCTACACCTTC	CASSATSVDNSYGYTF
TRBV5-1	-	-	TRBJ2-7	TGCGCCAGCAGCCCGGGAGACGTGCCTATCAGAGGGGAGCAGTACTTC	CASSPGDVPIRGEQYF
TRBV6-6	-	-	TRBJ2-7	TGTGCCAGCACCCTAGGGACGACGCAGTACTTC	CASTLGTTQYF
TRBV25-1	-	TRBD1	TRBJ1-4	TGTGCCAGCAGTGAATGGGGACAGGGGAATGAAAAACTGTTTTTT	CASSEWGQGNEKLFF
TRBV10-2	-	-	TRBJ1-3	TGCGCCAGCAGTGAAGGCTCTGGAAACACCATATATTTT	CASSEGSGNTIYF
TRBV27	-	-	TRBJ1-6	TGTGCCAGCAGTTTATTCGGCAGAGTTAATTCACCCCTCCACTTT	CASSLFGRVNSPLHF
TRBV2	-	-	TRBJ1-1	TGTGCCAGCAGGGGGCAGGGGATAACTGAAGCTTTCTTT	CASRGQGITEAFF
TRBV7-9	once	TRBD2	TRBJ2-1	TGTGCCAGCAGCCCACCCGGGACTAGCGCCCACAATGAGCAGTTCTTC	CASSPPGTSAHNEQFF
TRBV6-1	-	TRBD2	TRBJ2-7	TGTGCCAGCAGGGCCGGACTAGCGGGAGACCGAGAGCAGTACTTC	CASRAGLAGDREQYF
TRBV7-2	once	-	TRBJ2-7	TGTGCCAGCAGCGTGGACTCCCCGTCCTACGAGCAGTACTTC	CASSVDSPSYEQYF
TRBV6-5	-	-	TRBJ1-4	TGTGCCAGCTCAGAAACAACTAATGAAAAACTGTTTTTT	CASSETTNEKLFF
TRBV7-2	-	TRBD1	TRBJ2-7	TGTGCCAGCAGCCCCCACGGTCTGGACAGGGGTTACTACGAGCAGTACTTC	CASSPHGLDRGYYEQYF
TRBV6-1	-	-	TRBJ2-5	TGTGCCAGCAGTGAGGGGGCGGGCCAAGAGACCCAGTACTTC	CASSEGAGQETQYF
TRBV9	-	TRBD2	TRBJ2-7	TGTGCCAGCAGCCCTAGGACGGGACTAGGTCCCTACGAGCAGTACTTC	CASSPRTGLGPYEQYF
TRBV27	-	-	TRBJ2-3	TGTGCCAGCAGTTGGGCCACTTCCACAGATACGCAGTATTTT	CASSWATSTDTQYF
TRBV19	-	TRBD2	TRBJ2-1	TGTGCCACCGCCCTGCCGGCGGGAGTGGGTTTCGTTGAGCAGTTCTTC	CATALPAGVGFVEQFF
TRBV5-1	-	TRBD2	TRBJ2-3	TGCGCCAGCAGCCGACTAGCGGGTTCAGATACGCAGTATTTT	CASSRLAGSDTQYF
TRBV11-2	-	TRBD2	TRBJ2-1	TGTGCCAGCACCCTGGTGCTAGCGGAGAGGGATGAGCAGTTCTTC	CASTLVLAERDEQFF
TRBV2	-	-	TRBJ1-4	TGTGCCAGCAGTGAAGAGGGGCCGGGTGAAAAACTGTTTTTT	CASSEEGPGEKLFF
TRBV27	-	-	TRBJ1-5	TGTGCCAGCAGTTTATGGTTGGGTCAGCCCCAGCATTTT	CASSLWLGQPQHF
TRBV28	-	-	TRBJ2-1	TGTGCCAGCAGCCTCAGGGAACCGGTCGGCGATGAGCAGTTCTTC	CASSLREPVGDEQFF
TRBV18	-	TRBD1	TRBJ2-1	TGTGCCAGCTCACCAGCAGGGGGCTCCTACAATGAGCAGTTCTTC	CASSPAGGSYNEQFF
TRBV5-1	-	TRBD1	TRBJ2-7	TGCGCCAGCAGCTTGGAGGGGGCTAGCTACGAGCAGTACTTC	CASSLEGASYEQYF
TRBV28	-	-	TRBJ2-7	TGTGCCAGCAGGGGAGTTGGACTATACTACGAGCAGTACTTC	CASRGVGLYYEQYF
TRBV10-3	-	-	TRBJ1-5	TGTGCCATCGGAAGAGACACCTATCAGCCCCAGCATTTT	CAIGRDTYQPQHF
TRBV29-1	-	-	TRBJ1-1	TGCAGCGTTGACACTTGGGGGGAGAACACTGAAGCTTTCTTT	CSVDTWGENTEAFF
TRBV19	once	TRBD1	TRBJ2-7	TGTGCCAGTAGTGTGACAGGGCACGCCTACGAGCAGTACTTC	CASSVTGHAYEQYF
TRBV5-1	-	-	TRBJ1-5	TGCGCCAGCAGCTTGAGCCACGATCAGCCCCAGCATTTT	CASSLSHDQPQHF
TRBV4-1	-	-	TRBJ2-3	TGCGCCAGCAGCCAAGTTCTAGCAAGGGCAGATACGCAGTATTTT	CASSQVLARADTQYF
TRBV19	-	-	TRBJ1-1	TGTGCCAGTAGTATAGATGGGACGACAGGCATAGCGGCTTTCTTT	CASSIDGTTGIAAFF
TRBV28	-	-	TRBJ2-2	TGTGCCAGCTTAAAATCGGGAGACACCGGGGAGCTGTTTTTT	CASLKSGDTGELFF
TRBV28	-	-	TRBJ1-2	TGTGCCAGCAGTCCAGGGTTAGGCTACACCTTC	CASSPGLGYTF
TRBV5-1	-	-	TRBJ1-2	TGCGCCACCCTAGGGGGATCGATGGAGGACCTTAACTATGGCTACACCTTC	CATLGGSMEDLNYGYTF
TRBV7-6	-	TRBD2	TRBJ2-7	TGTGCCAGCAGCTCAGGACTAGCTAACGAGCAGTACTTC	CASSSGLANEQYF
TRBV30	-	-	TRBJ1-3	TGTGCCTGGAGACTGGGTTTCTCTGGAAACACCATATATTTT	CAWRLGFSGNTIYF